One and the same sample provided the 18 T cell receptor beta chains below, sequenced in a study of shared clonotypes between healthy human individuals. Naive CD8 cells lacked CD45RO, underwent positive selection for CCR7 and left out terminally differentiated effector memory CD45RA+ cells. Clones were read by immunoSEQ multiplex PCR, and TCRdb kept only the in-frame ones, dropping some. The sample carries about 700,000 clones, 92% recorded once. The sample taken for sequencing was naive CD8+ T cells sorted from blood. The receptor set was obtained from a man under 40 in good health.

The chain recombines TRBV7-9 with TRBJ1-1; unclear D gene. V shed 1 base and J shed 5 bases, with 5 bases lying between them. Germline CDR1 is SEHNR and CDR2 is FQNEAQ (reference sequence). The CDR3 runs to 12 residues. The CDR3 DNA sequence: TGTGCCAGCAGCTTAGGAACTACTGAAGCTTTCTTT. It encodes CASSLGTTEAFF.

The chain recombines TRBV27 with TRBJ2-3, with 7 bases identical to TRBD1. Germline V lookup: CDR1 MNHEY, CDR2 SMNVEV (reference sequence). Trimming took 4 bases from V and 0 from J; bases not matched to a gene: 4. This CDR3 spans 15 amino acids. For the CDR3, the DNA is TGTGCCAGCAGTTCGGGACAGATTAGCACAGATACGCAGTATTTT. It specifies CASSSGQISTDTQYF.

V gene TRBV11-2 combines with J gene TRBJ2-7, with D maybe TRBD1 (5 bases). Trimming took 5 bases from V and 2 from J, leaving 13 bases between them. This CDR3 is 14 amino acids long. Per germline, CDR1 SGHAT and CDR2 FQNNGV. The CDR3 region is CASSPPLTAYEQYF. The CDR3 DNA reads as TGTGCCAGCAGCCCCCCACTGACAGCCTACGAGCAGTACTTC.

The chain recombines TRBV6-5 with TRBJ1-2; D might be TRBD1 (6 bases). V lost 6 bases to trimming and J lost 8 bases, with 16 bases between them. Germline loops: CDR1 MNHEY, CDR2 SVGAGI. CDR3 length: 13 residues. This chain's CDR3 is CASRAGTKSGYTF. CDR3 in DNA: TGTGCCAGCAGGGCCGGGACAAAATCGGGCTACACCTTC.

The genes are TRBV10-2 and TRBJ2-3; 11 bases agree with TRBD2. V was pared by 6 bases and J by 0 bases, with 8 bases of the junction left unmatched. The length of the CDR3 is 17 residues. The V gene's germline CDR1 is WSHSY and CDR2 SAAADI. The CDR3 loop reads CASRPPWTSGSTDTQYF. In DNA form, the CDR3 reads TGCGCCAGCAGACCTCCCTGGACTAGCGGGAGCACAGATACGCAGTATTTT.

V gene TRBV27 combines with J gene TRBJ2-1; no firm D call. The germline V gene has CDR1 MNHEY and CDR2 SMNVEV (reference sequence). Trimming shortened V by 5 bases and J by 9 bases, and 8 bases separated the two germline ends. The CDR3 spans 11 residues. The CDR3 DNA reads as TGTGCCAGCAGTACCGGACGTGAGCAGTTCTTC. It codes for CASSTGREQFF.

Concerning this clone itself: A read error may produce the germline difference seen at one junction end. The rearrangement uses TRBV4-1 and TRBJ2-1, with D unresolved. The CDR3 spans 13 residues. From germline, CDR1 is MGHRA and CDR2 YSYEKL. In DNA, the CDR3 is TGCGCCAGCAGCCAAGCCTCAGTCAATGAGCGGTTCTTC. Its translation: CASSQASVNERFF.

The chain carries TRBV29-1 and TRBJ2-5; possibly TRBD1 for D (5 bases). The V gene lost 6 bases and the J gene lost 7 bases, with 21 bases spanning the gap. Germline V gene data show CDR1 as SQVTM and CDR2 as ANQGSEA. The CDR3 runs 14 residues. The CDR3 loop is CSVADSSGVGTQYF. In DNA, the CDR3 is TGCAGCGTAGCAGACAGCTCCGGCGTTGGGACCCAGTACTTC.

The chain employs TRBV29-1 and TRBJ2-7; tentative D call: TRBD2 (6 bases). With 4 bases removed from V and 0 bases from J, the gap between germline ends came to 13 bases. CDR1 SQVTM and CDR2 ANQGSEA come from the germline V gene. The CDR3 sequence is 14 residues long. The CDR3 is CSVVGSGRSYEQYF. The CDR3 DNA reads TGCAGCGTTGTCGGTAGCGGTCGCTCCTACGAGCAGTACTTC.

The V gene is TRBV9, the J gene TRBJ2-7; no clear D. CDR3 length: 12 amino acids. The germline V gene encodes CDR1 SGDLS and CDR2 YYNGEE. Trimming took 3 bases from V and 7 from J, leaving 11 bases between them. The CDR3 here is CASSAWPGEQYF. CDR3 coding DNA: TGTGCCAGCAGCGCCTGGCCCGGTGAGCAGTACTTC.

This clone was recorded only once. The CDR3 is CASSVRSGGGTYEQYF. DNA of the CDR3: TGTGCCAGCAGTGTTAGGTCAGGGGGGGGAACCTACGAGCAGTACTTC. V is TRBV6-1 and J is TRBJ2-7, with D perhaps given as TRBD1 or TRBD2 (7 bases each). Per germline, CDR1 MNHNS and CDR2 SASEGT. V gave up 4 bases and J gave up 2 bases, with 18 bases separating them. This CDR3 is 16 amino acids long.

Concerning this clone itself: A junction end diverges from the germline sequence, so it may reflect a read error. V is TRBV5-4 and J is TRBJ2-7, with TRBD2 identical over 13 bases. The CDR3 totals 15 residues. Germline V gene sequence: CDR1 SGHNT, CDR2 YYREEE (reference sequence). The CDR3 DNA is TGCGCCAGCAGCTGGACTAGCGGGAGTTATGTCGAGCAGTACTTC. This gives the protein CASSWTSGSYVEQYF. Complete variable domain (other parts from reference TRBV5-4 and TRBJ2-7): ETGVTQSPTHLIKTRGQQVTLRCSSQSGHNTVSWYQQALGQGPQFIFQYYREEENGRGNFPPRFSGLQFPNYSSELNVNALELDDSALYLCASSWTSGSYVEQYFGPGTRLTVT.

Only one count was recorded for this clone. The V call is TRBV11-2, the J call TRBJ1-3; D gene unclear. V was trimmed by 0 bases and J by 11 bases, leaving 14 bases between them. CDR3 length: 14 amino acids. The germline CDR1 and CDR2 sequences are SGHAT and FQNNGV. The DNA for the CDR3 is TGTGCCAGCAGCTTAGATCCCGATCCACTCGCCATATATTTT. Translating gives CASSLDPDPLAIYF. The full variable domain, in which reference TRBV11-2 and TRBJ1-3 provide the parts outside the CDR3, is EAGVAQSPRYKIIEKRQSVAFWCNPISGHATLYWYQQILGQGPKLLIQFQNNGVVDDSQLPKDRFSAERLKGVDSTLKIQPAKLEDSAVYLCASSLDPDPLAIYFGEGSWLTVV.

The chain links TRBV7-9 to TRBJ2-3; 7 bases are shared with TRBD1. Losses at the gene ends were 5 bases for V and 3 bases for J; bases not matched to a gene: 11. CDR3 size: 16 residues. Germline V gene data show CDR1 as SEHNR and CDR2 as FQNEAQ (reference sequence). The CDR3 loop reads CASSPKDRENTDTQYF. The CDR3 coding sequence is TGTGCCAGCAGCCCGAAAGACAGGGAAAATACAGATACGCAGTATTTT.

In DNA form, the CDR3 reads TGTGCCAGCAGCCCTAGGACTAGCGGCCCCTGGGGAGATACGCAGTATTTT. This gives the protein CASSPRTSGPWGDTQYF. This chain links TRBV7-9 with TRBJ2-3; 10 bases agree with TRBD2. The CDR3 consists of 17 residues. After removal of 5 bases from V and 5 bases from J, the junction contained 13 bases not matched to a gene. Germline-derived CDR1 and CDR2 are SEHNR and FQNEAQ (reference sequence).

This rearrangement joins TRBV7-9 to TRBJ2-2; 7 bases line up with TRBD1. Germline V gene data show CDR1 as SEHNR and CDR2 as FQNEAQ (reference sequence). Trimming took 1 base from V and 3 from J; bases not matched to a gene: 14. This CDR3 is built from 19 residues. CDR3 bases: TGTGCCAGCAGCTTAGTTATTCCGATCTCACAGGGGTACACCGGGGAGCTGTTTTTT. This encodes CASSLVIPISQGYTGELFF.

This chain joins TRBV11-2 and TRBJ2-1; no firm D call. V was clipped by 8 bases and J by 8 bases, with 19 bases between them. The germline gives CDR1 SGHAT, CDR2 FQNNGV. The CDR3 spans 14 residues. CDR3 sequence reads: CASGWSAGVDEQFF. CDR3 bases: TGTGCCAGCGGATGGAGCGCCGGAGTGGATGAGCAGTTCTTC.

The genes are TRBV2 and TRBJ2-1; tentative D call: TRBD2 (5 bases). The CDR3 totals 14 residues. Between the trimmed V and J ends, which lost 8 bases and 0 bases, there was a span of 11 bases. The V gene's germline CDR1 is SNHLY and CDR2 FYNNEI. The CDR3 DNA is TGTGCCAGCCCGGGCAGCGGCTCCTACAATGAGCAGTTCTTC. Translated, it gives CASPGSGSYNEQFF.